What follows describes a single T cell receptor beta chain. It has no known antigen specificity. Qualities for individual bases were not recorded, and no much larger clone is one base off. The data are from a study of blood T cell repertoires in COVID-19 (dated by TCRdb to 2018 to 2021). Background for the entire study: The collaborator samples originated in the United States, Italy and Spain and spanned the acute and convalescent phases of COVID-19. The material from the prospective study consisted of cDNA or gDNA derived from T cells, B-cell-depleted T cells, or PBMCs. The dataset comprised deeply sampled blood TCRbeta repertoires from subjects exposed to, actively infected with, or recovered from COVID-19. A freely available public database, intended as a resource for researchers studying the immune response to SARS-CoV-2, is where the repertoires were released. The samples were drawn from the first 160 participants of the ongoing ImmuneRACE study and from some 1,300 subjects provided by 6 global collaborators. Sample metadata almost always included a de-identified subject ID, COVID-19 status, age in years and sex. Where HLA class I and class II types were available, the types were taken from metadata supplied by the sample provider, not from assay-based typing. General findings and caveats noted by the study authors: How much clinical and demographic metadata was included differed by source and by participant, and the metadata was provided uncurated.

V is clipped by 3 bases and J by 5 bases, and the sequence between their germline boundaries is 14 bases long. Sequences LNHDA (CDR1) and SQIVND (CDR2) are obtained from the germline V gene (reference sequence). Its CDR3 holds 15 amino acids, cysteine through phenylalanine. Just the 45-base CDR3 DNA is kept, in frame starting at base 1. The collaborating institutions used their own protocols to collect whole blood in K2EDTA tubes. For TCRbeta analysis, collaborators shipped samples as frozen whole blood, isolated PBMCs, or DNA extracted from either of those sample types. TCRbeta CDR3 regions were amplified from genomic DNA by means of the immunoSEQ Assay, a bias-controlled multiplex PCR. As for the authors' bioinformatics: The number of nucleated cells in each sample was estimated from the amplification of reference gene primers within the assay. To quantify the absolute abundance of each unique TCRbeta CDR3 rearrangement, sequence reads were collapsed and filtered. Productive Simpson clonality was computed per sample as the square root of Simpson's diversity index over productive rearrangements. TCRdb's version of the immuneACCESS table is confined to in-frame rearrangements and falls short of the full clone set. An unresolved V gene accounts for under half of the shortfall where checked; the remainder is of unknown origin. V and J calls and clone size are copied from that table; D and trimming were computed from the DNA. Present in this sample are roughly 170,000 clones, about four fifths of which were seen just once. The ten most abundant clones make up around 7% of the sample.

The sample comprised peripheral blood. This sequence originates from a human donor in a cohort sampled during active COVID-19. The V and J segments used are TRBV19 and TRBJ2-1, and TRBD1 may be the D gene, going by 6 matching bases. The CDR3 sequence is CASSIGDILNNEQFF. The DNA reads TGTGCCAGTAGTATCGGGGACATCCTGAACAATGAGCAGTTCTTC.